This T cell receptor (beta chain) emerged from a study of blood T cell repertoires in COVID-19. TCRdb's copy holds only in-frame clones and misses some; the assay was immunoSEQ multiplex PCR. Among 150,000 or so clones, 75% to 85% were seen once, and the ten largest hold 3% to 3.5%. Germline CDR1 and CDR2: SNHLY and FYNNEI. The length of the CDR3 is 13 residues. J was trimmed by 4 bases and V by 10 bases; bases with no gene match: 4. This chain connects TRBV2 to TRBJ2-3, with 11 bases fitting TRBD2. The sequenced material came from PBMCs or T cells enriched from blood (not recorded which). This TCR derives from a woman aged 60-70 years who had recovered from COVID-19. The CDR3 DNA sequence: TGTGCCATTCCGGGACTAGCGGCAGATACGCAGTATTTT. Amino acids: CAIPGLAADTQYF.